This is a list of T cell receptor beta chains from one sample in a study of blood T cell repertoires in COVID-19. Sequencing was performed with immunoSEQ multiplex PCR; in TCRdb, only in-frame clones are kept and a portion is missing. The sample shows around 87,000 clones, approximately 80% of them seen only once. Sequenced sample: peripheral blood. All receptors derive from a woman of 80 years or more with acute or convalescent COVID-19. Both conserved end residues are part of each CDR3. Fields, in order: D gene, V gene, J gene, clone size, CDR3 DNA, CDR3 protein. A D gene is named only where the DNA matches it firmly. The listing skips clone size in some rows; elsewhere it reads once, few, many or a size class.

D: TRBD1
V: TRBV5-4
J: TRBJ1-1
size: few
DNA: TGTGCCAGCAGCCTTGGGTCAAACAGGGGAACTGAAGCTTTCTTT
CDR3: CASSLGSNRGTEAFF

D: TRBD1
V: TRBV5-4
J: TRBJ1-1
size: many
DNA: TGTGCCAGCAGCTTAGGGACAGAGTACACTGAAGCTTTCTTT
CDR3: CASSLGTEYTEAFF

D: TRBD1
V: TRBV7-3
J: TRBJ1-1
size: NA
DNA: TGTGCCAGCAGCCCCTCGGGACAGGTCGGGGCTTTCTTT
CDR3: CASSPSGQVGAFF

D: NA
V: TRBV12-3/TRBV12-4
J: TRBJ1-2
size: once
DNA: TGTGCCAGCAGTACAGGACCCATGGGCTACACCTTC
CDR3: CASSTGPMGYTF

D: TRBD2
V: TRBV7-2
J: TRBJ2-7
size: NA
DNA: TGTGCCAGCAGCCTCACGACTAGCGGGGGAGGGGAGCAGTACTTC
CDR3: CASSLTTSGGGEQYF

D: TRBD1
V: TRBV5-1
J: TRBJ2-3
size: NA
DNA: TGCGCCAGCAGGGAGTCCTGGACAGGGGGACGCACAGATACGCAGTATTTT
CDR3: CASRESWTGGRTDTQYF

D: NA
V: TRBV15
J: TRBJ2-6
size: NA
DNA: TGTGCCACCAGCAGAGATGTCATCTCTGGGGCCAACGTCCTGACTTTC
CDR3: CATSRDVISGANVLTF

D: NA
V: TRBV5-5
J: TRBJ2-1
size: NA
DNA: TGTGCCAGCAGCTTGGTGGAGAGCTCCTACAATGAGCAGTTCTTC
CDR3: CASSLVESSYNEQFF

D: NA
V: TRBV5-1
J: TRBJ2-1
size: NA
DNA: TGCGCCAGCAGCTTGGTTGCGGGGGCGTACAATGAGCAGTTCTTC
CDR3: CASSLVAGAYNEQFF

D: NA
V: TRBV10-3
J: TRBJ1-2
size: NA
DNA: TGTGCCACCAACCAAGATGTACCTGAGGGCTACACCTTC
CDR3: CATNQDVPEGYTF

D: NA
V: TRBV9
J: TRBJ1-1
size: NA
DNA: TGTGCCAGCAGCGTTAGACAGACCACTGAAGCTTTCTTT
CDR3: CASSVRQTTEAFF

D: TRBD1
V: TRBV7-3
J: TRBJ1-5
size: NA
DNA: TGTGCCAGCAGCTCTCCACGAAGATGGGGACAGGGAAGGGGCTATAGCAATCAGCCCCAGCATTTT
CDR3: CASSSPRRWGQGRGYSNQPQHF

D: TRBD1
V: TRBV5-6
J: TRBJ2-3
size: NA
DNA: TGTGCCAGCAATTTGAGGACAGGGGTCACAGATACGCAGTATTTT
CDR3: CASNLRTGVTDTQYF

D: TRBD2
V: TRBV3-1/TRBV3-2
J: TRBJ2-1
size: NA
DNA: TGTGCCAGCAGCCAAGGAGAGACTACTAGCGGGAAGCAGTTCTTC
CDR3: CASSQGETTSGKQFF

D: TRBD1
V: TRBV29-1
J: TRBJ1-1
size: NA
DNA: TGCAGCGTTGAAGATCTTTTGGGACAGGGGGGGACTGAAGCTTTCTTT
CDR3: CSVEDLLGQGGTEAFF

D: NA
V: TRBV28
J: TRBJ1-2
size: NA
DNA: TGTGCCAGCAGTTTCCCCCTAGGGGATATGGACTATGGCTACACCTTC
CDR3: CASSFPLGDMDYGYTF

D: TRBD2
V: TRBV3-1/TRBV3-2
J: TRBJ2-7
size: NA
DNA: TGTGCCAGCAGCCAAGTTGCCAGCGGGAGTAGGGAGCAGTACTTC
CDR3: CASSQVASGSREQYF

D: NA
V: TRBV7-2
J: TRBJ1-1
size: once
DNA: TGTGCCAGCAGTTTTCAACAGTCTGAAGCTTTCTTT
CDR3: CASSFQQSEAFF

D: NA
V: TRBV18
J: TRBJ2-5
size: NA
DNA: TGTGCCAGCTCACTTCAGGGAGGGACCCAGTACTTC
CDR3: CASSLQGGTQYF

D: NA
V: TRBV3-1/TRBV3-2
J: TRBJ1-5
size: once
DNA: TGTGCCAGCAGCCAGGGAGTCTATAGCAATCAGCCCCAGCATTTT
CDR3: CASSQGVYSNQPQHF

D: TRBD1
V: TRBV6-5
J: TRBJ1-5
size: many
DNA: TGTGCCAGCAGTTACGATACAGGGGCGGGCCAGCCCCAGCATTTT
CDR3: CASSYDTGAGQPQHF

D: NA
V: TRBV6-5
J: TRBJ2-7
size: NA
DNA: TGTGCCAGCAGTTACTCGAGAGCGTACGAGCAGTACTTC
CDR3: CASSYSRAYEQYF

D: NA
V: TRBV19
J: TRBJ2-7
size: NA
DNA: TGTGCCAGTAGTATAGATCGGAGCTACGAGCAGTACTTC
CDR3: CASSIDRSYEQYF

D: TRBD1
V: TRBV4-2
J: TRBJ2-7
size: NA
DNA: TGTGCCAGCAGCCTCCAAGTTCCTCCAGGGGGCGCTATTCCCTACGAGCAGTACTTC
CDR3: CASSLQVPPGGAIPYEQYF

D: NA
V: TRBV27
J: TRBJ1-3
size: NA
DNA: TGTGCCAGCAGTACAGGGACCGGAAACACCATATATTTT
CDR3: CASSTGTGNTIYF

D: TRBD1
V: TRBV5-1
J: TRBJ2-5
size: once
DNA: TGCGCCAGCAGCACCGCCGGGACAGGGGGAGAGACCCAGTACTTC
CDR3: CASSTAGTGGETQYF

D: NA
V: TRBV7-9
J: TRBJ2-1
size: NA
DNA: TGTGCCAGCAGCTTAACCGGGGTCCCCTACAATGAGCAGTTCTTC
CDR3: CASSLTGVPYNEQFF

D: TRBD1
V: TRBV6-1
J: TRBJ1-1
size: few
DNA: TGTGCCAGCAGAACCGGGACAGCGAACACTGAAGCTTTCTTT
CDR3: CASRTGTANTEAFF

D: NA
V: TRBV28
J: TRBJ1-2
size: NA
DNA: TGTGCCGTCTCTGGCTACACCTTC
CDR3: CAVSGYTF

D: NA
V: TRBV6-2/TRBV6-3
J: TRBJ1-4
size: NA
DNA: TGTGCCAGCAGTTATCAGGCCGACGCAACTAATGAAAAACTGTTTTTT
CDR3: CASSYQADATNEKLFF

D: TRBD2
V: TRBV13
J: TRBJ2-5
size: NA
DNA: TGTGCCAGCACACGGGCTAGCGGGGATCAAGAGACCCAGTACTTC
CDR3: CASTRASGDQETQYF

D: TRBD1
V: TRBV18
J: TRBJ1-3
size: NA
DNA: TGTGCCAGCTCACCACCGATGGACAGGTCTGGAAACACCATATATTTT
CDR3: CASSPPMDRSGNTIYF

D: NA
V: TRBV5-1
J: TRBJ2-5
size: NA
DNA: TGCGCCAGCAGCTTGGGGACAGAAGAGACCCAGTACTTC
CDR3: CASSLGTEETQYF

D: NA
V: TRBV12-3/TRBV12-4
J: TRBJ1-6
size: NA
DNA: TGTGCCAGCAGTTTCGGCGCGGGGCCCACCCTCCACTTT
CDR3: CASSFGAGPTLHF

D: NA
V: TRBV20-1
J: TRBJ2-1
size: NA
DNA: TGCAGTGCTAGTTTAAGGGGGTCCATCTACAATGAGCAGTTCTTC
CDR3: CSASLRGSIYNEQFF

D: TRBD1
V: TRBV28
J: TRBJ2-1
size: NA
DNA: TGTGCCAGCAGTTTAGCCACAGGGGTTCTTGAGCAGTTCTTC
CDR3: CASSLATGVLEQFF

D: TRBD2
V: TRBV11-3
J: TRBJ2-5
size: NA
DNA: TGTGCCAGCAGCTTAGGACTCGCGGGAGGGGTGCAAGAGACCCAGTACTTC
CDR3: CASSLGLAGGVQETQYF

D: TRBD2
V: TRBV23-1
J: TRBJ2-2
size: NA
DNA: TGCGCCAGCAGTCAATCTTGTGATAGCGGGACCGGGGAGCTGTTTTTT
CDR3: CASSQSCDSGTGELFF

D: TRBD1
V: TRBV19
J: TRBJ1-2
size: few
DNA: TGTGCCAGTAGGGCTGAGGGGGCTGTTGGCTATGGCTACACCTTC
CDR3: CASRAEGAVGYGYTF

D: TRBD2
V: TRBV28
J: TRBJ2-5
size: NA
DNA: TGTGCCAGCAGTGGGACTAGCGGGAGAAGTTGGGAGACCCAGTACTTC
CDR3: CASSGTSGRSWETQYF

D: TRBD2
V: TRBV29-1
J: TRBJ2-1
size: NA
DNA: TGCAGCGTTGAAGGGCGGGGGAGTAGGTATGAGCAGTTCTTC
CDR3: CSVEGRGSRYEQFF

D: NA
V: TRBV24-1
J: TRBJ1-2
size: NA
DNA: TGTGCCACCAGTGATTCTGGGCCTGCTAACTATGGCTACACCTTC
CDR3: CATSDSGPANYGYTF

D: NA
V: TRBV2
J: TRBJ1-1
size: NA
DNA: TGTGCCAGCAGCCCACAGGGCACGAACACTGAAGCTTTCTTT
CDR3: CASSPQGTNTEAFF

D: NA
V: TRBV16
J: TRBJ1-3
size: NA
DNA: TGTGCCAGCAGCCGACGGACAGTGGGCGGAAACACCATATATTTT
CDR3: CASSRRTVGGNTIYF

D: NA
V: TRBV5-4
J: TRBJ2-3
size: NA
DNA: TGTGCCAGCAGTGAACAGGCCGATACGCAGTATTTT
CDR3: CASSEQADTQYF

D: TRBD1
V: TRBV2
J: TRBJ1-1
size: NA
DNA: TGTGCCAGCAGCCCTGTCCCCAGGGGGCTGGCTTTCTTT
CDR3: CASSPVPRGLAFF

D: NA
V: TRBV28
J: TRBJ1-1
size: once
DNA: TGTGCCAGCAGTTTCCCCAGGGTTGGGGACACTGAAGCTTTCTTT
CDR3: CASSFPRVGDTEAFF

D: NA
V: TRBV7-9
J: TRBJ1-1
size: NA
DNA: TGTGCCAGCAGCTTCCCCACTACCACAGGGAACACTGAAGCTTTCTTT
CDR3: CASSFPTTTGNTEAFF

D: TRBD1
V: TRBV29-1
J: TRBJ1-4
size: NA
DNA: TGCAGCGTTGAGGGGACAGGCGATAATGAAAAACTGTTTTTT
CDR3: CSVEGTGDNEKLFF

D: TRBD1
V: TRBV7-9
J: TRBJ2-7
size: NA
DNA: TGTGCCAGCAGCTTAGACGGGACAGCAGGGGACGAGCAGTACTTC
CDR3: CASSLDGTAGDEQYF

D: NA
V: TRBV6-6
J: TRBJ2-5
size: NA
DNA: TGTGCCAGCAGTCTTGGATTGCTCGGGGGGACCCAGTACTTC
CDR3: CASSLGLLGGTQYF

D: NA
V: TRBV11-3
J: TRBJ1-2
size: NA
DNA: TGTGCCAGCAGCTTAAGGGGAGGCTATGGCTACACCTTC
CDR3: CASSLRGGYGYTF

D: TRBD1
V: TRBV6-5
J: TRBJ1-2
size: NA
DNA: TGTGCCAGCAGTCTCATACAGGGGACATATGGCTACACCTTC
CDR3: CASSLIQGTYGYTF

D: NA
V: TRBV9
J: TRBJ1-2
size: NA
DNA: TGTGCCAGCAGCGTAGAAGCATGGGGGGGCAAGGACTATGGCTACACCTTC
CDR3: CASSVEAWGGKDYGYTF

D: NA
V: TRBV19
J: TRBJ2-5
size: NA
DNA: TGTGCCAGTAAGGGCAGGGTAGAAGAGACCCAGTACTTC
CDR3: CASKGRVEETQYF

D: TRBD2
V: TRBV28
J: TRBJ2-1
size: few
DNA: TGTGCCAGCAGTCTAGCGGGAGGACTAGGGGATGAGCAGTTCTTC
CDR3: CASSLAGGLGDEQFF

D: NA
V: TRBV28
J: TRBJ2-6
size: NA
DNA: TGTGCCAGTCCAAAGGGGGGGGCTGGGGCCAACGTCCTGACTTTC
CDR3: CASPKGGAGANVLTF